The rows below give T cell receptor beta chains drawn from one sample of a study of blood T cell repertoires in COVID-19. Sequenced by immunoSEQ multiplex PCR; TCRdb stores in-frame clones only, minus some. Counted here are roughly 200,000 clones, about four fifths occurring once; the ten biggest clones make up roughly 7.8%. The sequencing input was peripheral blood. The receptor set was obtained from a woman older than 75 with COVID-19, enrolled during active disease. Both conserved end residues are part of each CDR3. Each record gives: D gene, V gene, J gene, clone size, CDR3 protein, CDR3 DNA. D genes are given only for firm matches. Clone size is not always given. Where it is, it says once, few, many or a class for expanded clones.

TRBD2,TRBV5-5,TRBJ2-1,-,CASSPREGSYNEQFF,TGTGCCAGCAGCCCCCGGGAGGGTTCCTACAATGAGCAGTTCTTC
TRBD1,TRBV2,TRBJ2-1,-,CATRTGSYNEQFF,TGTGCCACAAGGACAGGGAGTTACAATGAGCAGTTCTTC
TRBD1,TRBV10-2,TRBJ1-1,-,CASRGQAMNTEAFF,TGCGCCAGCAGGGGACAGGCCATGAACACTGAAGCTTTCTTT
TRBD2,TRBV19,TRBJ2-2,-,CASNRAGVGTGELFF,TGTGCCAGTAATAGAGCGGGAGTGGGGACCGGGGAGCTGTTTTTT
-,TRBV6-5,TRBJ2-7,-,CASSYSTSRIDYEQYF,TGTGCCAGCAGTTACTCAACCTCCAGGATTGATTACGAGCAGTACTTC
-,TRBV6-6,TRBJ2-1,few,CASSYRSGYNEQFF,TGTGCCAGCAGTTACAGGTCAGGATACAATGAGCAGTTCTTC
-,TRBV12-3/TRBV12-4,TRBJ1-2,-,CASSDRHGGYTF,TGTGCCAGCAGCGACAGGCACGGCGGCTACACCTTC
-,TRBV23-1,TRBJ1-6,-,CASSPPGGQGSPLHF,TGCGCCAGCAGTCCCCCGGGGGGGCAAGGTTCACCCCTCCACTTT
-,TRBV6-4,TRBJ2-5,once,CASTTRGRIRGETQYF,TGTGCCAGCACCACCCGTGGGAGGATCCGAGGGGAGACCCAGTACTTC
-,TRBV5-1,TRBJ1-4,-,CASSGLPGVVGTNEKLFF,TGCGCCAGCAGCGGCCTCCCGGGGGTCGTGGGCACTAATGAAAAACTGTTTTTT
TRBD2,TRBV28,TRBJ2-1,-,CASSLAGGLSSEQFF,TGTGCCAGCAGTTTAGCGGGAGGGCTCAGTTCGGAGCAGTTCTTC
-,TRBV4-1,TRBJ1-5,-,CASSQGNRGGQPQHF,TGCGCCAGCAGCCAAGGAAACCGCGGGGGCCAGCCCCAGCATTTT
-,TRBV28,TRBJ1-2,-,CASSYPPRGYTF,TGTGCCAGCAGTTACCCGCCGCGGGGCTACACCTTC
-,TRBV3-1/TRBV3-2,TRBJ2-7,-,CASSQKKTGTVLSYEQYF,TGTGCCAGCAGTCAGAAAAAGACAGGCACCGTCTTATCCTACGAGCAGTACTTC
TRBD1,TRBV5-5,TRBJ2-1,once,CASSSTGTGYNEQFF,TGTGCCAGCAGCTCTACCGGGACAGGGTACAATGAGCAGTTCTTC
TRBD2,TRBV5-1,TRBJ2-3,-,CASSYSGTSGITDTQYF,TGCGCCAGCAGCTACTCCGGGACTAGCGGGATCACAGATACGCAGTATTTT
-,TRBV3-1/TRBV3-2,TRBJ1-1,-,CASSLPGSETEAFF,TGTGCCAGCAGCCTCCCAGGGTCGGAGACTGAAGCTTTCTTT
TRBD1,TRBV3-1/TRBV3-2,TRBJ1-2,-,CASGRRQGNYGYTF,TGTGCCAGCGGACGGAGACAGGGGAACTATGGCTACACCTTC
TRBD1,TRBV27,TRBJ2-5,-,CASSGTGGETQYF,TGTGCCAGCAGTGGGACAGGTGGAGAGACCCAGTACTTC
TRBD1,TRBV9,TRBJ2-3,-,CASSVRTGGYTDTQYF,TGTGCCAGCAGCGTTAGAACAGGGGGCTACACAGATACGCAGTATTTT
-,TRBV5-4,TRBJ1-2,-,CASSLEEGGYGYTF,TGTGCCAGCAGCTTGGAGGAGGGTGGCTATGGCTACACCTTC
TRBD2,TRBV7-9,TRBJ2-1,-,CASSLGLWAGGNEQFF,TGTGCCAGCAGCTTAGGGCTTTGGGCGGGAGGCAATGAGCAGTTCTTC
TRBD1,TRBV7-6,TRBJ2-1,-,CASSLGGATFSYNEQFF,TGTGCCAGCAGTTTAGGGGGCGCTACCTTTTCCTACAATGAGCAGTTCTTC
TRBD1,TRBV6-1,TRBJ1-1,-,CASSEVLGTGRAAFF,TGTGCCAGCAGTGAAGTTCTCGGGACAGGAAGGGCCGCTTTCTTT
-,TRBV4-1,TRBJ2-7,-,CASSQTFPGGYEQYF,TGCGCCAGCAGCCAAACCTTCCCCGGGGGATACGAGCAGTACTTC
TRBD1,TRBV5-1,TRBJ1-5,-,CASSEGGQGEQPQHF,TGCGCCAGCAGCGAGGGGGGACAGGGCGAACAGCCCCAGCATTTT
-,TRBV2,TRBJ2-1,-,CASSVSSGGREFF,TGTGCCAGCAGCGTTTCCTCTGGGGGCAGAGAATTCTTC
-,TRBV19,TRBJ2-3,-,CASSISVSTDTQYF,TGTGCCAGTAGTATCTCGGTATCCACAGATACGCAGTATTTT
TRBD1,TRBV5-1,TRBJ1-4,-,CASSTGTGGGEKLFF,TGCGCCAGCAGCACAGGGACAGGGGGCGGCGAAAAACTGTTTTTT
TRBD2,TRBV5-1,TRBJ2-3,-,CASSPGTSRSTDTQYF,TGCGCCAGCAGCCCCGGGACTAGCCGATCCACAGATACGCAGTATTTT
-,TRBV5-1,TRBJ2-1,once,CASSPTRNSYNEQFF,TGCGCCAGCAGCCCTACTAGGAATTCCTACAATGAGCAGTTCTTC
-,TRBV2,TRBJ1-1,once,CASAGAQMNTEAFF,TGTGCCAGCGCTGGGGCGCAAATGAACACTGAAGCTTTCTTT
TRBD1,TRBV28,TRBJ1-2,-,CASSSTRLQGAYGYTF,TGTGCCAGCAGTTCCACCCGGCTACAGGGGGCCTATGGCTACACCTTC
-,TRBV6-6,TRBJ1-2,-,CASSPNRDGYTF,TGTGCCAGCAGCCCAAACAGGGATGGCTACACCTTC
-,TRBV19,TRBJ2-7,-,CASSIGGRGSYEQYF,TGTGCCAGTAGTATAGGGGGCAGGGGATCCTACGAGCAGTACTTC
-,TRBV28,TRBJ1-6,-,CASSTHARRGHNSPLHF,TGTGCCAGCAGTACACACGCACGGCGGGGCCACAATTCACCCCTCCACTTT
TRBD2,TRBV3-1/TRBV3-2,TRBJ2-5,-,CASSLGLALGETQYF,TGTGCCAGCAGCCTGGGACTAGCTCTCGGTGAGACCCAGTACTTC
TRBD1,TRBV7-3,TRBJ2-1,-,CASSSQGASEQFF,TGTGCCAGCAGCTCCCAGGGGGCCAGTGAGCAGTTCTTC
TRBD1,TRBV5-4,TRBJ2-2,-,CASSTKGQGAGTGELFF,TGTGCCAGCAGCACAAAGGGACAGGGGGCTGGGACCGGGGAGCTGTTTTTT
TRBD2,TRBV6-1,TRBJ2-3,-,CASSERLAGGADTQYF,TGTGCCAGCAGTGAACGACTAGCGGGGGGGGCAGATACGCAGTATTTT
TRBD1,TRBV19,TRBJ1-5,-,CASSGDRDQPQHF,TGTGCCAGTAGTGGGGACAGGGATCAGCCCCAGCATTTT
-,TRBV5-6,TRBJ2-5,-,CASSGGRETQYF,TGTGCCAGCAGCGGAGGGAGGGAGACCCAGTACTTC
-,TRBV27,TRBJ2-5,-,CASRPVFGAETQYF,TGTGCCAGCAGACCGGTATTTGGTGCGGAGACCCAGTACTTC
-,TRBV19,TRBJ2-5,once,CASSMSLSAGETQYF,TGTGCCAGTAGTATGAGTTTGAGCGCCGGGGAGACCCAGTACTTC
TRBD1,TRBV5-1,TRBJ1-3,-,CASSSPQGAGNTIYF,TGCGCCAGCAGCTCTCCCCAGGGGGCTGGAAACACCATATATTTT
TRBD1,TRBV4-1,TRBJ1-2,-,CASSPGAGGKAGYTF,TGCGCCAGCAGCCCCGGAGCAGGGGGAAAGGCTGGCTACACCTTC
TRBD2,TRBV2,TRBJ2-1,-,CASSEQIAGGLINEQFF,TGTGCCAGCAGTGAGCAAATAGCGGGAGGGTTGATCAATGAGCAGTTCTTC
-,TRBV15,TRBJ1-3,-,CATSRGGSPGASGNTIYF,TGTGCCACCAGCAGAGGTGGGTCCCCAGGGGCTTCTGGAAACACCATATATTTT